This TCR beta chain derives from a study of blood T cell repertoires in COVID-19. Study in general: Samples of COVID-19 (acute and convalescent) were obtained from the United States, Italy and Spain. T cells, B-cell-depleted T cells, or PBMCs supplied cDNA or gDNA.

Original methodology: By means of reference gene primer amplification, nucleated cell counts were estimated. Clones were sequenced by immunoSEQ multiplex PCR, and TCRdb holds only the in-frame ones, with some missing. Clone size and V and J calls were adopted from that table, with D and trimming inferred from the DNA. The sample includes about 420,000 clones, over 85% of them seen just once. Followed over time, Seattle patients had been enrolled while infection was active. This CDR3 is built from 15 residues. This receptor was identified in a man younger than 35 with COVID-19, enrolled during active disease. J is TRBJ2-1 and V is TRBV21-1; the D call of TRBD2 is as the table states it, not checked on the DNA. TRBV21-1 is recorded as a pseudogene. The specimen sequenced was peripheral blood. The CDR3 loop is CASSNRLAGLNEQFF. The CDR3 DNA reads as TGTGCCAGCAGCAATAGACTAGCGGGATTGAATGAGCAGTTCTTC.